A selection of T cell receptor beta chains follows, all from one sample in a study of cytomegalovirus exposure and HLA in healthy donors. The protocol was immunoSEQ multiplex PCR, while the TCRdb copy is restricted to in-frame clones and leaves out a portion. The sample shows more than 95,000 clones, approximately 80% of them seen only once. The sequenced sample consisted of PBMCs. These receptors all come from a man aged 35-49 years in good health and CMV-seronegative. The conserved cysteine and the conserved F or W are not part of the CDR3 here.

J,V,CDR3
TRBJ2-5,TRBV18,ASSPEGETQY
TRBJ2-2,TRBV7-3,ASSHTGGTGELF
TRBJ1-5,TRBV6-5,ASSRTTGDQPQH
TRBJ2-5,TRBV18,ASSPLTGSGGETQY
TRBJ1-3,TRBV7-2,ASSQQAGSGNTIY
TRBJ1-4,TRBV20-1,SARRNEKLF
TRBJ1-5,TRBV4-2,ASAQGWRQPQH
TRBJ2-6,TRBV28,ASSAGGSGANVLT
TRBJ2-5,TRBV25-1,ASSVAGGSPGTQY
TRBJ2-7,TRBV9,ASSVTPTSSRVDEQY
TRBJ1-6,TRBV5-6,ASSDSADGSPLH
TRBJ2-3,TRBV10-3,AIKRSSGGIDTQY
TRBJ1-2,TRBV6-5,ASSLSRTGGYT
TRBJ1-1,TRBV6-6,ASSRSPISAF
TRBJ2-7,TRBV14,ASSQTGNEQY
TRBJ1-3,TRBV5-4,ASSSPDRGRNTIY
TRBJ1-5,TRBV9,ASSAGLGGNQPQH
TRBJ2-7,TRBV25-1,ASTKGEFSYEQY
TRBJ1-5,TRBV19,ASSIRGGQPQH
TRBJ2-7,TRBV7-2,ASSLPKWRQGTYEQY
TRBJ2-3,TRBV5-4,ASIDVGGTDTQY
TRBJ1-5,TRBV6-1,ASSDWTGIVNQPQH
TRBJ2-3,TRBV5-6,AGSRTSGDDTQY
TRBJ2-7,TRBV19,ASSTYDRVYEQY
TRBJ1-4,TRBV4-1,ASSHPRGAGFNEKLF
TRBJ1-2,TRBV25-1,ASSEALIEGYT
TRBJ2-7,TRBV2,ASSPSGVQPYEQY
TRBJ2-3,TRBV4-3,ASSQRTSGGAEDTQY
TRBJ2-5,TRBV5-1,ASSPQGQGYVETQY
TRBJ2-7,TRBV18,ASSPAGLESYEQY
TRBJ2-1,TRBV7-2,ASSLARGSYNEQF
TRBJ2-6,TRBV4-1,ASSQERTGISGANVLT
TRBJ1-4,TRBV2,ASSDVVQEKLF
TRBJ2-2,TRBV28,ASSLRTETGELF
TRBJ1-5,TRBV2,ASNPAYPGYSNQPQH
TRBJ2-4,TRBV6-1,ASSDRGGDKNIQY
TRBJ2-6,TRBV11-3,ASSGRSGANVLT